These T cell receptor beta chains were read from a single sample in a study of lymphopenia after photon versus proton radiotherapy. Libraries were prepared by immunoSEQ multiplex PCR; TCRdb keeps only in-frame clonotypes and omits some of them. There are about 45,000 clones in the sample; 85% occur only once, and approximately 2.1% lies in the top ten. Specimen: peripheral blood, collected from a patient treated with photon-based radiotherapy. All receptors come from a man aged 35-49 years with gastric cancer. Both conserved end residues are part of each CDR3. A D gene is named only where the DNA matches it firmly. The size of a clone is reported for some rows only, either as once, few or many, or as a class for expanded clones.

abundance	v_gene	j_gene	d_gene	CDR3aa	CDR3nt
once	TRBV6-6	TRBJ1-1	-	CAILQGTEAFF	TGTGCCATCTTACAGGGTACTGAAGCTTTCTTT
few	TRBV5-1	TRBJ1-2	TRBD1	CASSSPEEQGGRGYTF	TGCGCCAGCAGCTCCCCGGAGGAGCAGGGGGGTCGTGGCTACACCTTC
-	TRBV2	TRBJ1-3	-	CASSEELAFSSGNTIYF	TGTGCCAGCAGCGAAGAGTTAGCCTTCAGCTCTGGAAACACCATATATTTT
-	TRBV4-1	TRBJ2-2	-	CASSQDQGTGELFF	TGCGCCAGCAGCCAAGATCAGGGCACCGGGGAGCTGTTTTTT
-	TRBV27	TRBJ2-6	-	CASSSGTGANVLTF	TGTGCCAGCAGTTCGGGCACTGGGGCCAACGTCCTGACTTTC
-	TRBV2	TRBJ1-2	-	CASSDPLQGSYGYTF	TGTGCCAGCAGCGATCCACTACAGGGCTCCTATGGCTACACCTTC
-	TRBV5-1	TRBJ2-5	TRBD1	CASSSGQGKETQYF	TGCGCCAGCAGCTCCGGACAGGGGAAAGAGACCCAGTACTTC
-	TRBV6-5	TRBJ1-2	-	CASSSTGSGYTF	TGTGCCAGCAGTTCCACAGGTAGTGGCTACACCTTC
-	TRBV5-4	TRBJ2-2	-	CASSPLRMSGELFF	TGTGCCAGCAGCCCCTTACGTATGTCCGGGGAGCTGTTTTTT
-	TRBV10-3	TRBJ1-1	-	CAISVSGNTEAFF	TGTGCCATCAGTGTTTCGGGGAACACTGAAGCTTTCTTT
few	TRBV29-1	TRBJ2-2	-	CSVEEVRNTGELFF	TGCAGCGTTGAGGAGGTGCGGAACACCGGGGAGCTGTTTTTT
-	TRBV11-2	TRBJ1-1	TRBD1	CASSPGQGGKTEAFF	TGTGCCAGCAGCCCGGGACAGGGGGGAAAGACTGAAGCTTTCTTT
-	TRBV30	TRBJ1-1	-	CAWSVPNTEAFF	TGTGCCTGGAGTGTACCAAACACTGAAGCTTTCTTT
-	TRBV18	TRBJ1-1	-	CASSRGGGLGNTEAFF	TGTGCCAGCTCAAGGGGTGGGGGCCTGGGGAACACTGAAGCTTTCTTT
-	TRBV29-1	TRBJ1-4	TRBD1	CSPNRGGKLFF	TGCAGCCCTAACAGGGGTGGAAAACTGTTTTTT
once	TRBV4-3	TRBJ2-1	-	CASSPQGGAYNEQFF	TGCGCCAGCAGCCCACAGGGGGGGGCTTACAATGAGCAGTTCTTC
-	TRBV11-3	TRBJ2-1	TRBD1	CASSPGQGWYNEQFF	TGTGCCAGCAGCCCCGGACAGGGTTGGTACAATGAGCAGTTCTTC
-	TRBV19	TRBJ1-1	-	CASSIDRSGPRAFF	TGTGCCAGTAGTATAGATCGTTCGGGGCCACGGGCTTTCTTT
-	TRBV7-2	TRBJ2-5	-	CASSFQTTQETQYF	TGTGCCAGCAGCTTTCAGACGACACAAGAGACCCAGTACTTC
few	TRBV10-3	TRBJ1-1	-	CAISEGGSRSGNTEAFF	TGTGCCATCAGTGAGGGGGGGAGTAGAAGTGGGAACACTGAAGCTTTCTTT
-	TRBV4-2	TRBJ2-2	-	CASSQGGTGNTGELFF	TGTGCCAGCAGCCAAGGGGGGACGGGAAACACCGGGGAGCTGTTTTTT
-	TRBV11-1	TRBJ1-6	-	CASSLNDRVNSPLHF	TGTGCCAGCAGCTTAAATGACCGGGTAAATTCACCCCTCCACTTT
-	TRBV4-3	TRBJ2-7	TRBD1	CASSQHGTGPSYEQYF	TGCGCCAGCAGCCAACATGGGACAGGGCCTTCCTACGAGCAGTACTTC
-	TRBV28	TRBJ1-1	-	CASSPSTNTEAFF	TGTGCCAGCAGTCCCTCCACCAACACTGAAGCTTTCTTT
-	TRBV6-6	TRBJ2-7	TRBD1	CASSRTGDEQYF	TGTGCCAGCAGTCGAACAGGGGACGAGCAGTACTTC
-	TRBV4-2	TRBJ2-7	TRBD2	CASSQDKSGGLPYEQYF	TGTGCCAGCAGCCAAGACAAAAGCGGGGGGTTACCCTACGAGCAGTACTTC
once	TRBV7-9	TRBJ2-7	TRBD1	CASSSGQVPYEQYF	TGTGCCAGCAGCTCCGGACAGGTCCCCTACGAGCAGTACTTC
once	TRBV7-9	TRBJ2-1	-	CASSLGGGRGTRYNEQFF	TGTGCCAGCAGCTTAGGCGGAGGCAGGGGGACTCGCTACAATGAGCAGTTCTTC
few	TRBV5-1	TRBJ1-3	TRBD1	CASSLAGQGGGNTIYF	TGCGCCAGCAGCTTGGCCGGACAGGGAGGTGGAAACACCATATATTTT
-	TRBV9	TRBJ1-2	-	CASSPSEDPTTHGYTF	TGTGCCAGCAGCCCCTCGGAGGACCCCACAACCCATGGCTACACCTTC
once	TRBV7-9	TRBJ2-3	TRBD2	CASSSREGGTDTQYF	TGTGCCAGCAGCTCCCGGGAGGGCGGGACAGATACGCAGTATTTT
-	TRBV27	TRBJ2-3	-	CASSLSFFAFGTDTQYF	TGTGCCAGCAGTTTATCGTTTTTCGCTTTCGGCACAGATACGCAGTATTTT
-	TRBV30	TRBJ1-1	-	CAWSPWGGTEAFF	TGTGCCTGGAGTCCATGGGGGGGCACTGAAGCTTTCTTT
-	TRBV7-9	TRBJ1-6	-	CASSPNGGGLHF	TGTGCCAGCAGCCCGAACGGGGGGGGGCTCCACTTT
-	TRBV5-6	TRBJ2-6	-	CASYRFISSGANVLTF	TGTGCCAGTTACAGGTTCATTAGCTCTGGGGCCAACGTCCTGACTTTC
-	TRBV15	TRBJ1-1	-	CATSREGFSAAFF	TGTGCCACCAGCAGGGAAGGATTCTCGGCGGCTTTCTTT
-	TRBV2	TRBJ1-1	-	CASRVVGSVAEGTEAFF	TGTGCCAGCAGGGTGGTTGGTAGTGTGGCAGAGGGCACTGAAGCTTTCTTT
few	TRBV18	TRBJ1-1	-	CASSLGVENTEAFF	TGTGCCAGCTCACTGGGGGTGGAGAACACTGAAGCTTTCTTT
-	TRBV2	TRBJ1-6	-	CASKEGPTGNSPLHF	TGTGCCAGCAAGGAGGGGCCCACCGGTAATTCACCCCTCCACTTT
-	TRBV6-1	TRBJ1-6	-	CASSEAGWRGLLHF	TGTGCCAGCAGTGAAGCGGGATGGCGGGGACTCCTCCACTTT
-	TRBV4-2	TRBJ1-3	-	CASSQDLFYSSGNTIYF	TGTGCCAGCAGCCAAGATCTCTTTTACAGCTCTGGAAACACCATATATTTT
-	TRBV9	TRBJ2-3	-	CASSVTTAGSQYF	TGTGCCAGCAGCGTGACCACGGCTGGATCGCAGTATTTT
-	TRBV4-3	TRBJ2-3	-	CASSPGLRTDTQYF	TGCGCCAGCAGCCCGGGACTTCGCACAGATACGCAGTATTTT
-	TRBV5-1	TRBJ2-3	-	CASSLDSRGDTQYF	TGCGCCAGCAGCTTGGATTCTAGAGGAGATACGCAGTATTTT
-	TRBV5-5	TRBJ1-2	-	CASSSRRGGLGNYGYTF	TGTGCCAGCAGCTCCCGGAGGGGAGGGCTAGGAAACTATGGCTACACCTTC
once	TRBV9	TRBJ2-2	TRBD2	CASSVAGGGELFF	TGTGCCAGCAGCGTAGCGGGAGGCGGGGAGCTGTTTTTT
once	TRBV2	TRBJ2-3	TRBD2	CASTNGLAGTDTQYF	TGTGCCAGCACCAACGGACTAGCGGGCACAGATACGCAGTATTTT
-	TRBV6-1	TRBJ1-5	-	CASSLTGDNQPQHF	TGTGCCAGCAGTCTCACAGGAGACAATCAGCCCCAGCATTTT
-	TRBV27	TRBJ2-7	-	CASSRPLDGKGLSEQYF	TGTGCCAGCAGTCGCCCCTTGGATGGGAAAGGGTTGAGCGAGCAGTACTTC
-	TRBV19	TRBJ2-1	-	CASSSRDIAQFF	TGTGCCAGTAGTAGCAGGGATATAGCGCAGTTCTTC
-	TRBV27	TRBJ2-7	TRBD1	CASSEGTGGSYEQYF	TGTGCCAGCAGTGAGGGGACAGGGGGGTCCTACGAGCAGTACTTC
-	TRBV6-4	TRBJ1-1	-	CASSASGTSEEAFF	TGTGCCAGCAGTGCCTCCGGGACCTCGGAAGAAGCTTTCTTT
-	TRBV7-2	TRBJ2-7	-	CASSDIIEGTDYEQYF	TGTGCCAGCAGCGATATAATCGAGGGAACAGACTACGAGCAGTACTTC
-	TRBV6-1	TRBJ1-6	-	CASISGPASPLHF	TGTGCCAGCATTAGTGGGCCGGCTTCACCCCTCCACTTT
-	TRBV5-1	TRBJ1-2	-	CASSPGSANYGYTF	TGCGCCAGCAGCCCCGGGAGCGCTAACTATGGCTACACCTTC
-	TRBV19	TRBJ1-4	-	CASNPQSSNEKLFF	TGTGCCAGTAATCCGCAGAGTTCTAATGAAAAACTGTTTTTT